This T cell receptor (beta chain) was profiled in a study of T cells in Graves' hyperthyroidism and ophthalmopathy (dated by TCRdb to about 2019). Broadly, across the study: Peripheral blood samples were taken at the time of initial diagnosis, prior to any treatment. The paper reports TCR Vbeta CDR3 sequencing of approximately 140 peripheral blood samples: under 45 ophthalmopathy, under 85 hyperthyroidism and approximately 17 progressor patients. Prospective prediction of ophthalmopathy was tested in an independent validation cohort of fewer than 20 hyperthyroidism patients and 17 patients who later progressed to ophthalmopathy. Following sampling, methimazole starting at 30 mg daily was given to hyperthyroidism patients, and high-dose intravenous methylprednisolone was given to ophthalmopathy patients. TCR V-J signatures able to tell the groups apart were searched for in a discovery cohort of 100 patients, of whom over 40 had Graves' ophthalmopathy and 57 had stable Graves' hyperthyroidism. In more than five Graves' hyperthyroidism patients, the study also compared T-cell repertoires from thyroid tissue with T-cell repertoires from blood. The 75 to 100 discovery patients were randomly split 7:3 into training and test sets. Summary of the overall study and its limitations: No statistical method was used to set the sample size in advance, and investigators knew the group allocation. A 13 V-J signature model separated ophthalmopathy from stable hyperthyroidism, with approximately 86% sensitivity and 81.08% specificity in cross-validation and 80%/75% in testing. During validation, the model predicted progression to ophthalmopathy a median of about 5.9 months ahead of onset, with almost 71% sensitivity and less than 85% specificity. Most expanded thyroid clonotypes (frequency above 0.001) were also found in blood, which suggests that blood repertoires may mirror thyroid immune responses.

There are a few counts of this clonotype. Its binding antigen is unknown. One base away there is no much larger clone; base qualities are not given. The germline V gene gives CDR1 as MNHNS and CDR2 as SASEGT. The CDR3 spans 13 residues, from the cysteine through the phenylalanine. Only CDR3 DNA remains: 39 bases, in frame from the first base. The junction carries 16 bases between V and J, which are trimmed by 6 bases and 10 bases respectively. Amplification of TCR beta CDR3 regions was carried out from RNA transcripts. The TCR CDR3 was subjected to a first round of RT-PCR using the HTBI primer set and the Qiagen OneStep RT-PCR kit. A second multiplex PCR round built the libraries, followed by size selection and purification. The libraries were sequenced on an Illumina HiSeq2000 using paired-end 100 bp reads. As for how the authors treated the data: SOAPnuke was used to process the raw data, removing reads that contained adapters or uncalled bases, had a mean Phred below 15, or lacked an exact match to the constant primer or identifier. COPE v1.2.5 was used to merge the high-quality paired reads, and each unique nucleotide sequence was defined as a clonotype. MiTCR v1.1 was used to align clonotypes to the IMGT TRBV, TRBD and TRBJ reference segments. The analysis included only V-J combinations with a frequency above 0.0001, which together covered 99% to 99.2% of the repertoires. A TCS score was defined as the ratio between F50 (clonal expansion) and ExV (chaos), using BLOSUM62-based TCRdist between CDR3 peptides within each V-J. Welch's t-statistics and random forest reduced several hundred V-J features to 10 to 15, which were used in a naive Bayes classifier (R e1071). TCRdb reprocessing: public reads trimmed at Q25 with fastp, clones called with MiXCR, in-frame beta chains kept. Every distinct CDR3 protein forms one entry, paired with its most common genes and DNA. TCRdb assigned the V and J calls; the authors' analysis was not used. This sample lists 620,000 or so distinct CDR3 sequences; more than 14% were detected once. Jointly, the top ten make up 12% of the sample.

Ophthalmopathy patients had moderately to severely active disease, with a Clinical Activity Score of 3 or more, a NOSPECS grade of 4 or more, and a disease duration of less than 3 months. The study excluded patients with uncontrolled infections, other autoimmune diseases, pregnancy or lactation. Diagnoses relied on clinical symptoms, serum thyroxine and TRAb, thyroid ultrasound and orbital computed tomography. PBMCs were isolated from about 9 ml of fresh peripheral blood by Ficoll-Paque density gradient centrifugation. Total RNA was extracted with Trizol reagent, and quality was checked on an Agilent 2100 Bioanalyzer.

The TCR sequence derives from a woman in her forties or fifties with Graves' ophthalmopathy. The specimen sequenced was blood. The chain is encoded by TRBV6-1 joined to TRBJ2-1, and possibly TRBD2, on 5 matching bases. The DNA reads TGTGCCAGCAGAGCTAGCCATAATATAGAGCAGTTCTTC. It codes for CASRASHNIEQFF.